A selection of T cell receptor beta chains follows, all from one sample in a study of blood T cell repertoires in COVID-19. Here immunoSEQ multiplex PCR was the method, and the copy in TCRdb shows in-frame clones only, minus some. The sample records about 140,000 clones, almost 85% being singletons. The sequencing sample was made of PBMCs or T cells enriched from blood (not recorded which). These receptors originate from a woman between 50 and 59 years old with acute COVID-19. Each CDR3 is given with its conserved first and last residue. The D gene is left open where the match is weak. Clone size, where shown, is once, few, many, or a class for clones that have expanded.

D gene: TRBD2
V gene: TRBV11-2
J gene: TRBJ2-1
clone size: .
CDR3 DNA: TGTGCCAGCAGCTTAGGAGCGGGAGTTTTCAATGAGCAGTTCTTC
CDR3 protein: CASSLGAGVFNEQFF

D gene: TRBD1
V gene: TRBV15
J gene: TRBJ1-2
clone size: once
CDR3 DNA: TGTGCCACCAGCGCGGGACAGGATGGCTACACCTTC
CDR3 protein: CATSAGQDGYTF

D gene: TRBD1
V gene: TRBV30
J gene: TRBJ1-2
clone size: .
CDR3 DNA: TGTGCCTGGGAGGGGGGACAGGTCCGCTACACCTTC
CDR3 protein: CAWEGGQVRYTF

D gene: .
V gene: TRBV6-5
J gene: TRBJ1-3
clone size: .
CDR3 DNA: TGTGCCAGCAGTACGGCTGGAAACACCATATATTTT
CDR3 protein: CASSTAGNTIYF

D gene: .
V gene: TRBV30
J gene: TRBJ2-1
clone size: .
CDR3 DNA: TGTGCCTGGAGTGTACTTCAGGGTTCCAATGAGCAGTTCTTC
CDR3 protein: CAWSVLQGSNEQFF

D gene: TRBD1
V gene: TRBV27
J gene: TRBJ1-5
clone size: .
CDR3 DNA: TGTGCCATATCAGGGGGTAGCAATCAGCCCCAGCATTTT
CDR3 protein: CAISGGSNQPQHF

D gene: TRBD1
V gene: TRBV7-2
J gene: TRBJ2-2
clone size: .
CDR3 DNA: TGTGCCAGCAGCCAGGGGGCAGCACCCGGGGAGCTGTTTTTT
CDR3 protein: CASSQGAAPGELFF

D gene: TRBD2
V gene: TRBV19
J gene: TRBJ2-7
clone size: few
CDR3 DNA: TGTGCCAGTAGTAAGGCGGGGGACCACTACGAGCAGTACTTC
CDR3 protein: CASSKAGDHYEQYF

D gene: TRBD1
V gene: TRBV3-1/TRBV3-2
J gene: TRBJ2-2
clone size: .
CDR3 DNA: TGTGCCAGCAGCCAAGTTCGTAGGGGGCGAGGGGAGCTGTTTTTT
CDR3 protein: CASSQVRRGRGELFF

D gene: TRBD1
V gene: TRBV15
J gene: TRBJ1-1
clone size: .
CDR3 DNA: TGTGCCACCAGCAGAGATGGCGGGACAGGGGGCACTGAAGCTTTCTTT
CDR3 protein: CATSRDGGTGGTEAFF

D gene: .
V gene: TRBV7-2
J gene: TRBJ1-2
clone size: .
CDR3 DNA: TGTGCCAGCACGTCACAGCTCTATGGCTACACCTTC
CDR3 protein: CASTSQLYGYTF

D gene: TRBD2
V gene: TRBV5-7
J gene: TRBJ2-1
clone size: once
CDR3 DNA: TGTGCCAGCAGCTTGGACGGGAGGGGACTCCTCAATGAGCAGTTCTTC
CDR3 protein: CASSLDGRGLLNEQFF

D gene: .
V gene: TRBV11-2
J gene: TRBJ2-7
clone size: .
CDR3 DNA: TGTGCCAGCAGCTTACTGGCTTTCGACGAGCAGTACTTC
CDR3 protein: CASSLLAFDEQYF

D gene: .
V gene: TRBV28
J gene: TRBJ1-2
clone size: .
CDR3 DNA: TGTGCCAGCAGTTCGACAGCGCTTTATGGCTACACCTTC
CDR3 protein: CASSSTALYGYTF

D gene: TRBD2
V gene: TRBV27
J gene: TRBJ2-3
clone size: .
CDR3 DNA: TGTGCCAGCAGTTTAGACACTTTGCTAGCGGGAAACACAGATACGCAGTATTTT
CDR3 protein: CASSLDTLLAGNTDTQYF

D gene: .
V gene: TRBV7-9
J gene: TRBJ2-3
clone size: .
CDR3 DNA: TGTGCCAGCAGCGCCGGAGAGCCAGATACGCAGTATTTT
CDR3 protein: CASSAGEPDTQYF

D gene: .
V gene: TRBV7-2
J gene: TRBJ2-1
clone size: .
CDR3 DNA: TGTGCCAGCAGCACTGGACAGCCTAACAATGAGCAGTTCTTC
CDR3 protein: CASSTGQPNNEQFF

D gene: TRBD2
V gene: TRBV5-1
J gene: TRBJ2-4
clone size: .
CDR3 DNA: TGCGCCAGCAGCCACGGGACTACTAAAAACATTCAGTACTTC
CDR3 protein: CASSHGTTKNIQYF

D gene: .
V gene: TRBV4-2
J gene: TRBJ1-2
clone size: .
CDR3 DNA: TGTGCCAGCAGCGATTCTCTGGGCAGGGGTCTTCGCTACACCTTC
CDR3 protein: CASSDSLGRGLRYTF

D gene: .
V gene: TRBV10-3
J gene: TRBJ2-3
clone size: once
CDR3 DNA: TGTGCCATCAGTGAGTCAAGCGGAGCGCCCACAGATACGCAGTATTTT
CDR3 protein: CAISESSGAPTDTQYF

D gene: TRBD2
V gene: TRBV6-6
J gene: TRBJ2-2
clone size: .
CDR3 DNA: TGTGCCAGCAGTTACCATCTAGCGGGAAACACCGGGGAGCTGTTTTTT
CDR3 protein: CASSYHLAGNTGELFF

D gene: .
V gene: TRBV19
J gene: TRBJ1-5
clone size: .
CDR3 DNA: TGTGCCAGTAGTCCACAGGGATACAATCAGCCCCAGCATTTT
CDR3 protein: CASSPQGYNQPQHF

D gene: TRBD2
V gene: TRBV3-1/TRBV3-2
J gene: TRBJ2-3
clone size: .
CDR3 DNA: TGTGCCAGCAGCCTTAGGAGCGGGGCTAGCACAGATACGCAGTATTTT
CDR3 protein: CASSLRSGASTDTQYF

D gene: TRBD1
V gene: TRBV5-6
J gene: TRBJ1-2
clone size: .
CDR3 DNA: TGTGCCAGCAGCTACACCGGGACAGGGGGGATGGCTAGCTACACCTTC
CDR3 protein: CASSYTGTGGMASYTF

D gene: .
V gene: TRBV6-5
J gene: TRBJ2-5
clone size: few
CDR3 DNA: TGTGCCAGCAGGATGAGCACTCGGGAGACCCAGTACTTC
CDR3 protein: CASRMSTRETQYF

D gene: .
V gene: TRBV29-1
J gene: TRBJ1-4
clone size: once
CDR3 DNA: TGCAGCGTTTTTGGGCCTAATGAAAAACTGTTTTTT
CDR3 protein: CSVFGPNEKLFF

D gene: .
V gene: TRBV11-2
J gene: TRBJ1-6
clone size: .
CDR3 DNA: TGTGCCAGCAGCCTAATAGAGAATTCACCCCTCCACTTT
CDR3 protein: CASSLIENSPLHF

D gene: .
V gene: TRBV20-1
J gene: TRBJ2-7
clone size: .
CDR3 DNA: TGCAGTGCCGAGAGGGGGAACGAGCAGTACTTC
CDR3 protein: CSAERGNEQYF

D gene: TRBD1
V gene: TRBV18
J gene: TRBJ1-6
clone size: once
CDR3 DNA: TGTGCCAGCTCCCCCGGGCAGGGGGCAATTTCACCCCTCCACTTT
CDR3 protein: CASSPGQGAISPLHF

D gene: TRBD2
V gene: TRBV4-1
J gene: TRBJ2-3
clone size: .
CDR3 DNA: TGCGCCAGCAGCCAAGATTCTTTGGCTAGCGGGAGTAACTATCTTTTCACAGATACGCAGTATTTT
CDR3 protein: CASSQDSLASGSNYLFTDTQYF

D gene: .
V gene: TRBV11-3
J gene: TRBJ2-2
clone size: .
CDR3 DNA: TGTGCCAGCAGCTTATTACTGGGAGGCGGGGAGCTGTTTTTT
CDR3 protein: CASSLLLGGGELFF

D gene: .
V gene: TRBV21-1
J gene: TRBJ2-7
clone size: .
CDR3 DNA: TGTGCCAGCAGCAAATCGGACGACAGCTCCTACGAGCAGTACTTC
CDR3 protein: CASSKSDDSSYEQYF

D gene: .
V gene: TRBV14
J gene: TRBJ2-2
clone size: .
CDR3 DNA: TGTGCCAGCAGCGGCGGTGGTGTCGACACCGGGGAGCTGTTTTTT
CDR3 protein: CASSGGGVDTGELFF

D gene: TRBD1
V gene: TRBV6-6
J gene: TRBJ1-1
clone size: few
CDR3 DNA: TGTGCCAGCAGCGATAGACAGGGGGAGCACACTGAAGCTTTCTTT
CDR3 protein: CASSDRQGEHTEAFF

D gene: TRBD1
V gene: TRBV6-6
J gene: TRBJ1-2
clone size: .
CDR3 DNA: TGTGCCAGCAGCCCAGGACAGGTTAGAGGCTACACCTTC
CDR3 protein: CASSPGQVRGYTF

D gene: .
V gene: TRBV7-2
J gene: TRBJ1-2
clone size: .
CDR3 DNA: TGTGCCAGCAGACCCTATTCGGACGGGGATAACTATGGCTACACCTTC
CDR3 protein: CASRPYSDGDNYGYTF

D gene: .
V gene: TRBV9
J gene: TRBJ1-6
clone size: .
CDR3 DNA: TGTGCCAGCGCCCCCGGGGTAGCGGTTTATAATTCACCCCTCCACTTT
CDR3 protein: CASAPGVAVYNSPLHF

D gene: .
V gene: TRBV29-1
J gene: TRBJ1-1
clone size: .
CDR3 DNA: TGCAGCGTTGAGGAGCAGGGTCACACTGAAGCTTTCTTT
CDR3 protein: CSVEEQGHTEAFF

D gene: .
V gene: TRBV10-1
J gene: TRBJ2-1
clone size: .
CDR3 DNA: TGCGCCAGCAGCCCCGGAGGCCGACCTTCCCACAATGAGCAGTTCTTC
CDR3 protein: CASSPGGRPSHNEQFF

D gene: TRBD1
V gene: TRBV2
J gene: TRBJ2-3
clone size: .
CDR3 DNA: TGTGCCAGCAGTGGGACGGGAGGGACAGGGGGCGTAGCTACGCAGTATTTT
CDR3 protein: CASSGTGGTGGVATQYF

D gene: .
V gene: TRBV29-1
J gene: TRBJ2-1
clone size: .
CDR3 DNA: TGCAGCGGGGGCACGACGTTGGGAGTTGTAGATGAGCAGTTCTTC
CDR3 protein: CSGGTTLGVVDEQFF

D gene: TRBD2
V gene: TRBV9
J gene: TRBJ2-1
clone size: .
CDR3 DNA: TGTGCCAGCAGCGTAGAACTAGCGGGAGTAGTTGAGCAGTTCTTC
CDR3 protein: CASSVELAGVVEQFF

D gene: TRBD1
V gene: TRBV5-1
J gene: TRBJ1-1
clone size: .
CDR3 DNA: TGCGCCAGCAGTCAACAGGGGGCTAAGAACACTGAAGCTTTCTTT
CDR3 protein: CASSQQGAKNTEAFF

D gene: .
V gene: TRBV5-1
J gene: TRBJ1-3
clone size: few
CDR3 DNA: TGCGCCAGCAGCTTGCAGGCCCAGAACTCTGGAAACACCATATATTTT
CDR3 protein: CASSLQAQNSGNTIYF

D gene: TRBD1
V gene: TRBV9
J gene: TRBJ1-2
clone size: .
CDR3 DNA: TGTGCCAGCAGCGCAAACATGGGACAGGGGGCCGACTATGGCTACACCTTC
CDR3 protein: CASSANMGQGADYGYTF

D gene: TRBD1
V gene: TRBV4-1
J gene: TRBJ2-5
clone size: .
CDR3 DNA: TGCGCCAGCAGCCAAGATGGTAGACAGGGTTGGGAGACCCAGTACTTC
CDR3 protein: CASSQDGRQGWETQYF

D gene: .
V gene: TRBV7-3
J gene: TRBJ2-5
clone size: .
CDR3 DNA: TGTGCCAGCAGCCCAGGGGCCCAAGAGACCCAGTACTTC
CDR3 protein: CASSPGAQETQYF

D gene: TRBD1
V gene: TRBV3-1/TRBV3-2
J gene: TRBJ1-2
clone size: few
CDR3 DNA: TGTGCCAGCAGCCAAGATCGCGGGGACAGGGTGGGTGGCTACACCTTC
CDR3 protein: CASSQDRGDRVGGYTF

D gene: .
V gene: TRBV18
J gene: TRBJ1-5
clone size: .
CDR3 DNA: TGTGCCAGCTCACCGGCCAGTGGCAATCAGCCCCAGCATTTT
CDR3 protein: CASSPASGNQPQHF

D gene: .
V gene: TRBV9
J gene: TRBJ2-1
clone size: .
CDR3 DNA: TGTGCCAGCAGCCCCTTAGGACAGCGCTCCTACAATGAGCAGTTCTTC
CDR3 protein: CASSPLGQRSYNEQFF

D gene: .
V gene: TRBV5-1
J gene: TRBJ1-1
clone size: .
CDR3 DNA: TGCGCCAGCAGCAAACAGGGCGGAACCCCTGAAGCTTTCTTT
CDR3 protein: CASSKQGGTPEAFF

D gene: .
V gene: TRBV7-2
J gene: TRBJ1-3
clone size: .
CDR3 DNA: TGTGCCAGCAGCTCAGGGTTTTCTGGAAACACCATATATTTT
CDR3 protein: CASSSGFSGNTIYF

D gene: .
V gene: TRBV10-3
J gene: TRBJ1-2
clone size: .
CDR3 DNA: TGTGCCATTGGGGCAGGCGCAGGGAAGGGCACCTATGGCTACACCTTC
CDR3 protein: CAIGAGAGKGTYGYTF

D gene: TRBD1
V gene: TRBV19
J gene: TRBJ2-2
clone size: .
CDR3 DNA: TGTGCCAGTAGTATCCCCCTGGGACAGGGGAATGGATTGACCGGGGAGCTGTTTTTT
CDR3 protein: CASSIPLGQGNGLTGELFF

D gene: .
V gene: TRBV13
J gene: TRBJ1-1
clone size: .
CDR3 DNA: TGTGCCAGCAGTTCAAAAGGGGTCACTGAAGCTTTCTTT
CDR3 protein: CASSSKGVTEAFF